Below are 23 T cell receptor beta chains sequenced from a single sample in a study of cytomegalovirus exposure and HLA in healthy donors. A multiplex PCR was run with 60 Vbeta primers and 13 Jbeta primers. Measured with immunoSEQ multiplex PCR; TCRdb has only the in-frame clones, and not every one. This sample has fewer than 250,000 clones, with around 78% found just once. The sample was PBMCs. These receptors originate from a woman aged 25 to 39 in good health and CMV-seropositive.

The rearrangement links TRBV6-1 to TRBJ1-5; no reliable D call. CDR1 is MNHNS, CDR2 SASEGT, per germline. The CDR3 runs 18 residues. The V end lost 0 bases, the J end lost 0 bases, and 15 bases lay between the germline ends. The CDR3 spells CASSEAYNGDYSNQPQHF. CDR3 sequence (DNA): TGTGCCAGCAGTGAAGCATATAATGGAGACTATAGCAATCAGCCCCAGCATTTT.

This rearrangement joins TRBV19 to TRBJ2-1, with 7 bases lining up with TRBD1. Germline-derived CDR1 and CDR2 are LNHDA and SQIVND (reference sequence). Trimming took 1 base from V and 7 from J; bases not matched to a gene: 4. The CDR3 contains 14 residues. The CDR3 region is CASSIGQGLNEQFF. As DNA, the CDR3 is TGTGCCAGTAGTATAGGACAGGGCTTGAATGAGCAGTTCTTC.

This clone occurred a few times. V gene TRBV10-3 combines with J gene TRBJ2-7; the match to TRBD1 covers 7 bases. The ends lost 1 base at V and 7 bases at J; junction bases unmatched: 7. Per germline, CDR1 ENHRY and CDR2 SYGVKD. The CDR3 is 14 residues long. The DNA for the CDR3 is TGTGCCATCAGTGAGTTACCGGGACAGACTGAGCAGTACTTC. Protein: CAISELPGQTEQYF.

The chain uses TRBV5-5 and TRBJ2-3; 7 nucleotides line up with TRBD2. The CDR3 length is 14 residues. V lost 0 bases and J lost 5; bases outside the gene matches: 3. Germline assignment: CDR1 SGHKS and CDR2 YYEKEE (reference sequence). The CDR3 bases are TGTGCCAGCAGCTTGGAAGGCGGGAGAGATACGCAGTATTTT. The encoded protein is CASSLEGGRDTQYF. Full variable domain (outside the CDR3, taken from reference TRBV5-5 and TRBJ2-3): DAGVTQSPTHLIKTRGQQVTLRCSPISGHKSVSWYQQVLGQGPQFIFQYYEKEERGRGNFPDRFSARQFPNYSSELNVNALLLGDSALYLCASSLEGGRDTQYFGPGTRLTVL.

This clone was detected once. The chain joins TRBV18 to TRBJ2-3; 9 bases map to TRBD2. In germline, CDR1 is KGHSH, CDR2 LQKENI. V was pared by 5 bases and J by 0 bases, with 12 bases of the junction left unmatched. The CDR3 is made up of 18 amino acids. The CDR3 spells CASSFSGLAIGSTDTQYF. The CDR3 DNA reads TGTGCCAGCTCATTCTCGGGACTAGCAATCGGTAGCACAGATACGCAGTATTTT.

V is TRBV5-1 and J is TRBJ1-4, with 7 bases matching TRBD1. Trimming at V came to 4 bases and at J to 4 bases, leaving 7 bases not matched to a gene. Germline V CDR1 and CDR2: SGHRS, YFSETQ. The CDR3 is made up of 15 amino acids. In DNA form, the CDR3 reads TGCGCCAGCAGCGTAGGGACAGCTTATAATGAAAAACTGTTTTTT. Translating gives CASSVGTAYNEKLFF. The variable domain in full, with the rest retrieved from reference TRBV5-1 and TRBJ1-4, is KAGVTQTPRYLIKTRGQQVTLSCSPISGHRSVSWYQQTPGQGLQFLFEYFSETQRNKGNFPGRFSGRQFSNSRSEMNVSTLELGDSALYLCASSVGTAYNEKLFFGSGTQLSVL.

This chain connects TRBV5-4 to TRBJ1-2; D may be TRBD1 (6 bases). The V end was cut by 0 bases, the J end by 4 bases, with 7 bases between. Germline V lookup: CDR1 SGHNT, CDR2 YYREEE (reference sequence). The CDR3 consists of 13 residues. This chain's CDR3 is CASSLVRGYGYTF. The CDR3 nucleotides are TGTGCCAGCAGCTTGGTCAGGGGCTATGGCTACACCTTC.

This rearrangement joins TRBV30 to TRBJ1-2; 7 nucleotides line up with TRBD1. V shed 6 bases, J shed 5 bases, and the junction held 15 bases outside the gene matches. Germline V gives CDR1 GTSNPN, CDR2 SVGIG (reference sequence). The CDR3 extends over 15 amino acids. The DNA of the CDR3 is TGTGCCTGTCAAGGGGGCGGGGGGCTGAGGTATGGCTACACCTTC. Protein sequence: CACQGGGGLRYGYTF. Complete variable domain (other parts from reference TRBV30 and TRBJ1-2): SQTIHQWPATLVQPVGSPLSLECTVEGTSNPNLYWYRQAAGRGLQLLFYSVGIGQISSEVPQNLSASRPQDRQFILSSKKLLLSDSGFYLCACQGGGGLRYGYTFGSGTRLTVV.

This clone was found once. For the CDR3, the DNA is TGTGCCAGCAGTTACCGGGACTCCAATGAAAAACTGTTTTTT. It encodes CASSYRDSNEKLFF. The chain combines TRBV28 with TRBJ1-4; D may be TRBD1 (5 bases). Deletions cut 4 bases from V and 5 bases from J, with 11 bases between. The CDR3 runs 14 residues. Germline CDR1 reads MDHEN; CDR2 reads SYDVKM.

This chain uses TRBV30 with TRBJ1-2; D remains unclear. The V and J ends lost 2 bases and 4 bases respectively, with 20 bases between them. There are 16 residues in the CDR3. CDR1 GTSNPN and CDR2 SVGIG come from the germline V gene (reference sequence). The CDR3 here is CAWSPSTAEERYGYTF. As DNA, the CDR3 is TGTGCCTGGAGTCCCTCGACGGCGGAGGAACGCTATGGCTACACCTTC.

CDR3 residues: CASSLVFRGRTEAFF. The CDR3 DNA follows: TGCGCCAGCAGCTTGGTGTTCAGGGGGCGGACTGAAGCTTTCTTT. The chain is built from TRBV5-1 and TRBJ1-1; 8 bases line up with TRBD1. V shed 0 bases, J shed 5 bases, and the junction held 6 bases outside the gene matches. CDR1 is SGHRS, CDR2 YFSETQ, per germline. The CDR3 runs 15 residues.

This chain joins TRBV12-2 and TRBJ2-7; no DNA check was done on the table's D call, TRBD1. TRBV12-2 is given as a pseudogene. This CDR3 is built from 16 residues. The CDR3 sequence is CASRIKVGQVTYEQYF. The CDR3 DNA is TGTGCAAGTCGCATCAAGGTGGGACAGGTCACCTACGAGCAGTACTTC.

The chain joins TRBV10-3 to TRBJ2-1; the match to TRBD1 covers 9 bases. This CDR3 spans 16 amino acids. J gave up 4 bases and V 2 bases, and 6 bases lay outside the gene matches. CDR1 is ENHRY, CDR2 SYGVKD, per germline. CDR3 sequence reads: CAISETHRGPYNEQFF. CDR3 bases: TGTGCCATCAGTGAGACGCACAGGGGGCCGTACAATGAGCAGTTCTTC.

The chain carries TRBV30 and TRBJ2-1, with 11 nucleotides matching TRBD2. V gave up 0 bases and J gave up 12 bases; unmatched junction bases: 4. The CDR3 has 13 residues. CDR1 and CDR2 (germline): GTSNPN, SVGIG (reference sequence). CDR3 residues: CAWSVLAGGAQFF. Here the CDR3 DNA reads TGTGCCTGGAGTGTATTAGCGGGAGGGGCGCAGTTCTTC.

This clone was detected only once. The V call is TRBV19, the J call TRBJ1-4; D may be TRBD1 (5 bases). The CDR3 has 18 amino acids. Deletions cut 5 bases from V and 2 bases from J, with 21 bases between. Germline values: CDR1 LNHDA, CDR2 SQIVND (reference sequence). CDR3 nucleotides: TGTGCCAGTAGTTCGGAGGGGAACCCCGAGAGGACTAATGAAAAACTGTTTTTT. Its translation: CASSSEGNPERTNEKLFF.

The CDR3 DNA reads TGTGCCAGCAGCTGGGGACTAGGGGGCACAGATACGCAGTATTTT. Its translation is CASSWGLGGTDTQYF. The V and J genes are TRBV5-6 and TRBJ2-3, with TRBD2 identical over 8 bases. The germline V gene encodes CDR1 SGHDT and CDR2 YYEEEE. There are 15 residues in the CDR3. Trimming at V came to 3 bases and at J to 1 base, leaving 4 bases not matched to a gene.

The V gene is TRBV5-1, the J gene TRBJ1-1; TRBD1 matches 9 bases. The germline V gene has CDR1 SGHRS and CDR2 YFSETQ. V trimming: 4 bases; J trimming: 4 bases; junction bases outside the gene matches: 8. This CDR3 contains 15 residues. The CDR3 sequence: CASSPSVTGGTEAFF. The CDR3 region has the DNA TGCGCCAGCAGCCCCTCTGTGACAGGGGGCACTGAAGCTTTCTTT. Supplemented by reference TRBV5-1 and TRBJ1-1, the full variable domain reads KAGVTQTPRYLIKTRGQQVTLSCSPISGHRSVSWYQQTPGQGLQFLFEYFSETQRNKGNFPGRFSGRQFSNSRSEMNVSTLELGDSALYLCASSPSVTGGTEAFFGQGTRLTVV.

The rearrangement links TRBV6-5 to TRBJ2-5; 7 bases are shared with TRBD1. J was trimmed by 0 bases and V by 8 bases; bases with no gene match: 9. Germline loops: CDR1 MNHEY, CDR2 SVGAGI. The CDR3 is made up of 15 amino acids. CDR3 residues: CASAGTAPYQETQYF. The DNA of the CDR3 is TGTGCCAGCGCCGGGACAGCTCCGTACCAAGAGACCCAGTACTTC.

This sequence joins TRBV7-9 and TRBJ2-1; 11 bases align to TRBD1. Losses at the gene ends were 8 bases for V and 8 bases for J; bases not matched to a gene: 5. Germline lookup yields CDR1 SEHNR and CDR2 FQNEAQ (reference sequence). This CDR3 comprises 13 residues. The chain's CDR3 is CASERTGGDEQFF. The CDR3 coding sequence is TGTGCCAGCGAGAGGACAGGGGGCGATGAGCAGTTCTTC. Based on the CDR3 plus reference TRBV7-9 and TRBJ2-1, the full variable domain is DTGVSQNPRHKITKRGQNVTFRCDPISEHNRLYWYRQTLGQGPEFLTYFQNEAQLEKSRLLSDRFSAERPKGSFSTLEIQRTEQGDSAMYLCASERTGGDEQFFGPGTRLTVL.

This clone was seen a few times. The V gene is TRBV7-2, the J gene TRBJ2-5; 11 bases are shared with TRBD2. Per germline, CDR1 SGHTA and CDR2 FQGNSA. This CDR3 comprises 15 residues. V lost 1 base, J lost 2 bases, and 0 bases stayed unmatched. DNA of the CDR3: TGTGCCAGCAGCTTAGGACTAGCGGGACAAGAGACCCAGTACTTC. This codes for CASSLGLAGQETQYF.

CDR3 bases: TGTGCCAGTAACCCGGGACAGGGTATCGACACCGGGGAGCTGTTTTTT. It yields the protein CASNPGQGIDTGELFF. The rearrangement links TRBV19 to TRBJ2-2; 9 bases fit TRBD1. Germline-derived CDR1 and CDR2 are LNHDA and SQIVND (reference sequence). The V gene end was trimmed by 7 bases and the J gene end by 3 bases; junction bases not matched to a gene: 9. The CDR3 is 16 residues long.

This rearrangement joins TRBV20-1 to TRBJ2-7, with unresolved D. The germline V and J ends were trimmed by 7 bases and 5 bases, with 3 bases remaining between them. The CDR3 spans 8 residues. The germline V gene has CDR1 DFQATT and CDR2 SNEGSKA (reference sequence). CDR3 sequence (DNA): TGCAGTGTCGACGAGCAGTACTTC. Its protein product is CSVDEQYF.

The chain uses TRBV9 and TRBJ2-7, with TRBD1 matching over 7 bases. CDR1 is SGDLS, CDR2 YYNGEE, per germline. This CDR3 is 17 amino acids long. The trim removed 7 bases at V and 4 bases at J, leaving 20 bases unmatched. In nucleotides, the CDR3 is TGTGCCAGCGCAGGGGGTTTAGACACTACAAACTTGTACGAGCAGTACTTC. The encoded protein is CASAGGLDTTNLYEQYF.